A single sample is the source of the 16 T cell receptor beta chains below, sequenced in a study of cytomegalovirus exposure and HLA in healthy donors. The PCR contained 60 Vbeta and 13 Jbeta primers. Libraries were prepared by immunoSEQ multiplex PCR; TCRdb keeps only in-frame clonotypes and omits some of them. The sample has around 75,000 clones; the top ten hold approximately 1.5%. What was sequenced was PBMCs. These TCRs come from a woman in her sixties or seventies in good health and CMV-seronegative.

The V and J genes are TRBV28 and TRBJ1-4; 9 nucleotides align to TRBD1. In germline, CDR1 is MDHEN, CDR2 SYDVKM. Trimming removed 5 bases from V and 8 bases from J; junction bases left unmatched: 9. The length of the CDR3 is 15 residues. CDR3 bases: TGTGCCAGCAGTACCTATGGGACAGGGAAAGAAAAACTGTTTTTT. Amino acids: CASSTYGTGKEKLFF.

DNA for the CDR3: TGCGCCAGCAGGTTCCCCGGGGCCCCGGGGGATGAGCAGTACTTC. Protein sequence: CASRFPGAPGDEQYF. This chain links TRBV5-1 with TRBJ2-7, with D possibly TRBD2 on 6 matching bases. The CDR3 is 15 residues long. The ends were cut back, 5 bases at V and 7 bases at J, with 22 bases in the middle. The germline CDR1 and CDR2 sequences are SGHRS and YFSETQ.

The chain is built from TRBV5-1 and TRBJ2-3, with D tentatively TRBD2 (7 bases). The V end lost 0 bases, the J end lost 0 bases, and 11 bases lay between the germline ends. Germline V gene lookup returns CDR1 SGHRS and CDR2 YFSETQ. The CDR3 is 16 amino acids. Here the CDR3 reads CASSLGGGESTDTQYF. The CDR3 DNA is TGCGCCAGCAGCTTGGGAGGGGGGGAGAGCACAGATACGCAGTATTTT.

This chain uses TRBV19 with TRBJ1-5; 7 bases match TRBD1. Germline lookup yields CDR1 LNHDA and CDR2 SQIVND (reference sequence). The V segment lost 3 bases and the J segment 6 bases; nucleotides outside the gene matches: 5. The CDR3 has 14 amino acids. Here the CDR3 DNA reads TGTGCCAGTAGTATTCAGGGGGTAGGTCAGCCCCAGCATTTT. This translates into CASSIQGVGQPQHF. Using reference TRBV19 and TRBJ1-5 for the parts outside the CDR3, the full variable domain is DGGITQSPKYLFRKEGQNVTLSCEQNLNHDAMYWYRQDPGQGLRLIYYSQIVNDFQKGDIAEGYSVSREKKESFPLTVTSAQKNPTAFYLCASSIQGVGQPQHFGDGTRLSIL.

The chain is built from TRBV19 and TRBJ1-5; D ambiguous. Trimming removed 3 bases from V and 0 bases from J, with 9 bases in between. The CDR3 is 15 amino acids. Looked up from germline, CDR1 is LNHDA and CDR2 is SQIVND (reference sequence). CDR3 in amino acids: CASSMVADSNQPQHF. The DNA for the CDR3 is TGTGCCAGTAGTATGGTCGCAGATAGCAATCAGCCCCAGCATTTT.

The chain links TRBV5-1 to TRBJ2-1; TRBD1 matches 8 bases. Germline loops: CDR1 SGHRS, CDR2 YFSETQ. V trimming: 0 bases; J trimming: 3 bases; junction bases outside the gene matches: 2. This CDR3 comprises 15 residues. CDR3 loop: CASSLAGGDYNEQFF. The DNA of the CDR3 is TGCGCCAGCAGCTTGGCAGGGGGCGACTACAATGAGCAGTTCTTC.

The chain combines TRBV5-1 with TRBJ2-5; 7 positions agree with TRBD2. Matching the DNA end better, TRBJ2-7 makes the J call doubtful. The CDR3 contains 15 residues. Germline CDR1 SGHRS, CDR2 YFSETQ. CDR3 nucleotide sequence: TGCGCCAGCAGCTTGGATGGGAGGGAACTCCTCGAGCAGTACTTC. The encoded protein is CASSLDGRELLEQYF.

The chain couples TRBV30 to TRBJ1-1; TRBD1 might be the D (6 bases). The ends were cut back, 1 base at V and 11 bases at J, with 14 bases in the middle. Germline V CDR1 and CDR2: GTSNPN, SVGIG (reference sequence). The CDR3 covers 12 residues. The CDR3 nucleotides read TGTGCCTGGAGTGGAGTCTGGGACATGGCTTTCTTT. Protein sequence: CAWSGVWDMAFF.

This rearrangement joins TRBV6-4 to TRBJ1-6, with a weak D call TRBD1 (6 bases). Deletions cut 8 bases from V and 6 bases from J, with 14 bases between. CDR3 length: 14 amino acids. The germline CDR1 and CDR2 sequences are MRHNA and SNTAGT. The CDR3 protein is CASSEAGANSPLHF. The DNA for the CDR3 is TGTGCCAGCTCTGAGGCAGGGGCTAATTCACCCCTCCACTTT.

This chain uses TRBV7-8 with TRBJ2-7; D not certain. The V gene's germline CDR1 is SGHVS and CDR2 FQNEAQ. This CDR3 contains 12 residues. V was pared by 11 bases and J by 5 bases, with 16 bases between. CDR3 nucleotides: TGTGCCCATGACACCTTAGGCAACGAGCAGTACTTC. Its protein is CAHDTLGNEQYF.

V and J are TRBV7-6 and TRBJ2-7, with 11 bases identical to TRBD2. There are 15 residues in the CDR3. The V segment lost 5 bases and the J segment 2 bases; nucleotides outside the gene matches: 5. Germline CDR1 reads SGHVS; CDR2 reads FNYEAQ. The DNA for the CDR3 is TGTGCCAGCAGCCGAACTAGCGGGAGTACCTACGAGCAGTACTTC. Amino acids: CASSRTSGSTYEQYF.

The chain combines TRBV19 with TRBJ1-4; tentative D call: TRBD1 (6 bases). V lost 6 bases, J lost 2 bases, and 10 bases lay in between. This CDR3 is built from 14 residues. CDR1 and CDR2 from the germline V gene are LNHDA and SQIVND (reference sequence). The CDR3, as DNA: TGTGCCAGTAGCAACAGGGACACTAATGAAAAACTGTTTTTT. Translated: CASSNRDTNEKLFF.

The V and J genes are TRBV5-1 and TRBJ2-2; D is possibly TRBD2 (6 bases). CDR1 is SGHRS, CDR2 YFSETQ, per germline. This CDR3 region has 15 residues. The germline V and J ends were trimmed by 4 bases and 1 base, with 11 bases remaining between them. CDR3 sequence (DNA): TGCGCCAGCAGCCTGGTCGGGAGGAACACCGGGGAGCTGTTTTTT. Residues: CASSLVGRNTGELFF.

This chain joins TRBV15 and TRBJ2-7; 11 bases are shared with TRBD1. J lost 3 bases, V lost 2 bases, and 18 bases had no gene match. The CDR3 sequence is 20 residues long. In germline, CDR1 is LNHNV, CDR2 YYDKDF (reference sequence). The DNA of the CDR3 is TGTGCCACCAGCAGAAACCTTGGACAGGGGGCAGGCGCGGGAATCTACGAGCAGTACTTC. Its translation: CATSRNLGQGAGAGIYEQYF.

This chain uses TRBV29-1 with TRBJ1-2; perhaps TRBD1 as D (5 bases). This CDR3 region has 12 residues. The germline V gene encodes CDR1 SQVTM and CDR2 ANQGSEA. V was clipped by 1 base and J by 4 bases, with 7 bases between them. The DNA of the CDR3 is TGCAGCGTTGAAGGGGGGGGCTATGGCTACACCTTC. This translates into CSVEGGGYGYTF.

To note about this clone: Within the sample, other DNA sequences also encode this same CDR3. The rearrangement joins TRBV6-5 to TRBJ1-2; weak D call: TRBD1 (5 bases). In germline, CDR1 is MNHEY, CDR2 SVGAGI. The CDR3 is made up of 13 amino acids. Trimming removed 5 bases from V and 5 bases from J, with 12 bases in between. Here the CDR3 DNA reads TGTGCCAGCAGTCTGACAGAAAAATATGGCTACACCTTC. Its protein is CASSLTEKYGYTF.